The 11 T cell receptor beta chains given below trace back to one sample, sequenced in a study of OX40 agonist ivuxolimab in advanced cancers. Clones were sequenced by immunoSEQ multiplex PCR, and TCRdb holds only the in-frame ones, with some missing. The sample has 45,000 to 60,000 clones; under 90% are singletons. Sequences were derived from CD4+ or CD8+ T cells sorted from blood, sampled in a trial of the OX40 agonist ivuxolimab. These receptors all stem from an adult with an advanced solid tumor such as melanoma, head and neck, liver or kidney cancer.

The CDR3 DNA sequence: TGTGCCAGCAGCTTAGCTCGTGGGTGGCTCACAGATACGCAGTATTTT. Translated, it gives CASSLARGWLTDTQYF. J is TRBJ2-3 and V is TRBV11-3, with unresolved D. V shed 1 base and J shed 2 bases, with 13 bases lying between them. This CDR3 comprises 16 residues. The germline gives CDR1 SGHNT, CDR2 YENEEA.

The chain has TRBV11-1 and TRBJ2-5; no clear D gene. This CDR3 contains 12 residues. Germline values: CDR1 SGHAT, CDR2 FQDESV (reference sequence). Trimming left V 0 bases short and J 9 bases short, with 8 bases between. CDR3 coding DNA: TGTGCCAGCAGCTTAGCCCGTGGGGCCCAGTACTTC. Translated, it gives CASSLARGAQYF.

This rearrangement joins TRBV29-1 to TRBJ2-2; D may be TRBD1 (7 bases). The CDR3 sequence is 13 residues long. Germline V gives CDR1 SQVTM, CDR2 ANQGSEA. The CDR3 loop is CSGGRGNTGELFF. The CDR3 DNA reads TGCTCCGGGGGCAGGGGGAATACCGGGGAGCTGTTTTTT.

The chain is built from TRBV5-5 and TRBJ2-7; D assignment may be TRBD1 or TRBD2 (7 bases each). The CDR3 runs to 15 residues. CDR1 and CDR2 (germline): SGHKS, YYEKEE (reference sequence). Trimming shortened V by 4 bases and J by 7 bases, and 21 bases separated the two germline ends. The CDR3: CASSRFGTAGGEQYF. The CDR3 DNA sequence: TGTGCCAGCAGCCGCTTCGGGACAGCCGGGGGGGAGCAGTACTTC.

The J gene is TRBJ2-3, the V gene TRBV11-3, with D perhaps TRBD2 (6 bases). The CDR3 loop spans 17 amino acids. CDR1 SGHNT and CDR2 YENEEA come from the germline V gene. The ends were cut back, 6 bases at V and 4 bases at J, with 23 bases in the middle. The CDR3 sequence is CASSKGVASAGPDTQYF. The CDR3 DNA reads TGTGCCAGCAGTAAAGGGGTGGCTAGCGCGGGCCCAGATACGCAGTATTTT. The variable domain in full, completed from reference TRBV11-3 and TRBJ2-3, reads EAGVVQSPRYKIIEKKQPVAFWCNPISGHNTLYWYLQNLGQGPELLIRYENEEAVDDSQLPKDRFSAERLKGVDSTLKIQPAELGDSAVYLCASSKGVASAGPDTQYFGPGTRLTVL.

The rearrangement uses TRBV19 and TRBJ2-1, with TRBD2 matching 8 bases. Germline V lookup: CDR1 LNHDA, CDR2 SQIVND (reference sequence). V was clipped by 6 bases and J by 7 bases; unmatched bases: 14. The CDR3 covers 16 residues. This CDR3 reads CASSFVYRGGQNEQFF. The CDR3, as DNA: TGTGCCAGTAGCTTTGTGTATCGGGGGGGCCAAAATGAGCAGTTCTTC.

The chain uses TRBV7-8 and TRBJ2-7, with 8 bases aligning to TRBD2. The CDR3 runs 16 residues. V dropped 5 bases and J dropped 2; count of bases not matched to a gene: 11. In germline, CDR1 is SGHVS, CDR2 FQNEAQ. The CDR3: CASSPRPAGGTYEQYF. CDR3 in DNA: TGTGCCAGCAGCCCGCGCCCGGCGGGAGGAACCTACGAGCAGTACTTC. The complete variable domain, with remaining parts taken from reference TRBV7-8 and TRBJ2-7, reads GAGVSQSPRYKVAKRGQDVALRCDPISGHVSLFWYQQALGQGPEFLTYFQNEAQLDKSGLPSDRFFAERPEGSVSTLKIQRTQQEDSAVYLCASSPRPAGGTYEQYFGPGTRLTVT.

This clone was recorded only once. The gene calls are TRBV5-6 and TRBJ2-7; either TRBD1 or TRBD2 may supply D (5 bases each). Looked up from germline, CDR1 is SGHDT and CDR2 is YYEEEE. Trimming left V 2 bases short and J 2 bases short, with 14 bases between. CDR3 length: 15 residues. The CDR3 spells CASSFYGTGTYEQYF. The CDR3 coding sequence is TGTGCCAGCAGCTTTTACGGGACGGGTACCTACGAGCAGTACTTC. The full variable domain, its missing parts supplied by reference TRBV5-6 and TRBJ2-7, is DAGVTQSPTHLIKTRGQQVTLRCSPKSGHDTVSWYQQALGQGPQFIFQYYEEEERQRGNFPDRFSGHQFPNYSSELNVNALLLGDSALYLCASSFYGTGTYEQYFGPGTRLTVT.

This clone has more than one count but fewer than ten. The chain has TRBV5-4 and TRBJ2-1; a weak D match, TRBD2 (6 bases). From germline, CDR1 is SGHNT and CDR2 YYREEE (reference sequence). There are 15 residues in the CDR3. Trimming removed 0 bases from V and 0 bases from J, with 7 bases in between. CDR3 in DNA: TGTGCCAGCAGCTTGGACGGGAGCTCCTACAATGAGCAGTTCTTC. Protein: CASSLDGSSYNEQFF.

The genes are TRBV7-3 and TRBJ1-3; unclear D gene. Per the germline V gene, CDR1 is SGHTA and CDR2 is FQGTGA. The ends were cut back, 0 bases at V and 0 bases at J, with 9 bases in the middle. CDR3 length: 16 residues. Here the CDR3 reads CASSLTSGSSGNTIYF. Here the CDR3 DNA reads TGTGCCAGCAGCTTAACTTCCGGGAGCTCTGGAAACACCATATATTTT. The full variable domain, rest sourced from reference TRBV7-3 and TRBJ1-3, is GAGVSQTPSNKVTEKGKYVELRCDPISGHTALYWYRQSLGQGPEFLIYFQGTGAADDSGLPNDRFFAVRPEGSVSTLKIQRTERGDSAVYLCASSLTSGSSGNTIYFGEGSWLTVV.

The V call is TRBV6-1, the J call TRBJ1-1; unclear D gene. The CDR3 is 13 amino acids. Between the trimmed V and J ends, which lost 4 bases and 0 bases, there was a span of 6 bases. Germline V gene lookup returns CDR1 MNHNS and CDR2 SASEGT. The CDR3 DNA reads as TGTGCCAGCAGTGTTGGGATGAACACTGAAGCTTTCTTT. The encoded protein is CASSVGMNTEAFF.